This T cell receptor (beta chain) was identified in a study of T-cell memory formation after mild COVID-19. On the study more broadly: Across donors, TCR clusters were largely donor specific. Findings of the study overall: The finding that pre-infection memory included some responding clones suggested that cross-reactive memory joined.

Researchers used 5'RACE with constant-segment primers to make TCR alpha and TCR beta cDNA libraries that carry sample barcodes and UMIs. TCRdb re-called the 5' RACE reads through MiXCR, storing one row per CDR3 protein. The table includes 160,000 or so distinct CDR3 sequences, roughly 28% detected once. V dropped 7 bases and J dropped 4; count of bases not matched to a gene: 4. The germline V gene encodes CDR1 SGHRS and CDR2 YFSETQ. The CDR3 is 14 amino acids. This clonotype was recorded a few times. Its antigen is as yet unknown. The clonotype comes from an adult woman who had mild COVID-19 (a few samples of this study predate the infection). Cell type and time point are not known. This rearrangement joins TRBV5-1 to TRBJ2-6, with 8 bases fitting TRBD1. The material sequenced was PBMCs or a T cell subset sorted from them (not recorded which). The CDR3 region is CASGQGSGANVLTF. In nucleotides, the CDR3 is TGCGCCAGCGGACAGGGTTCGGGGGCCAACGTCCTGACTTTC.